This TCR beta chain is from a study of T cells in Graves' hyperthyroidism and ophthalmopathy. Study observations and caveats: Expanded thyroid clonotypes (above 0.001) were mostly also found in blood.

This clonotype was seen ten or more times. Its antigen remains unknown. Not enrolled were patients with uncontrolled infection, other autoimmune disease, pregnancy or lactation. Clinical symptoms, serum thyroxine and TRAb, thyroid ultrasound and orbital computed tomography were used for the diagnoses. From RNA transcripts, TCR beta CDR3 regions were amplified. First-round RT-PCR with HTBI primers amplified the TCR CDR3 region. TCRdb used MiXCR to reprocess the multiplex PCR reads, holding one entry per CDR3 protein. The sample comprises more than 350,000 distinct CDR3 sequences, around 15% of which are singletons, and 15% to 20% rests with the top ten. Germline V gene sequence: CDR1 MNHEY, CDR2 SVGEGT. The CDR3 is 14 residues long. With V trimmed by 2 bases and J by 0 bases, 1 base remained unmatched.

The sequencing input was blood. This rearrangement joins TRBV6-2 or TRBV6-3 to TRBJ2-7; 7 bases are shared with TRBD2. This sequence was found in a woman between 55 and 75 years old with Graves' ophthalmopathy. The CDR3 loop is CASSYRGSSYEQYF. The CDR3 DNA follows: TGTGCCAGCAGTTACCGCGGGAGCTCCTACGAGCAGTACTTC.